A selection of T cell receptor beta chains follows, all from one sample in a study of CD8+ T cells in alopecia areata. Some clones are missing from TCRdb's copy, which holds only in-frame ones; the method was immunoSEQ multiplex PCR. The data contain some 170,000 clones, 50% to 75% of them singletons. The sequences come from CD4+ T cells sorted from blood, collected at approximately week 61, from a patient treated with tofacitinib. These receptors all come from a human donor with alopecia areata. Each CDR3 is given with its conserved first and last residue. D genes are given only for firm matches. The size field is filled for only some rows; it gives once, few, many or a size class.

CDR3 protein | CDR3 DNA | clone size | J gene | D gene | V gene
CASSPYLDNEQFF | TGTGCCAGCTCACCATATTTGGACAATGAGCAGTTCTTC | - | TRBJ2-1 | - | TRBV18
CSGRAGYGYTF | TGCAGCGGCAGGGCTGGCTATGGCTACACCTTC | - | TRBJ1-2 | - | TRBV29-1
CASSSRANSWEKLFF | TGTGCCAGCAGCTCCAGAGCCAACTCTTGGGAAAAACTGTTTTTT | - | TRBJ1-4 | - | TRBV7-2
CASSSVTMVLNTEAFF | TGTGCCAGCAGCTCCGTCACAATGGTTTTGAACACTGAAGCTTTCTTT | - | TRBJ1-1 | - | TRBV7-3
CASSLSGVETQYF | TGTGCCAGCAGTTTATCGGGGGTGGAGACCCAGTACTTC | - | TRBJ2-5 | - | TRBV27
CAWSVKVEKLFF | TGTGCCTGGAGTGTGAAGGTGGAAAAACTGTTTTTT | - | TRBJ1-4 | - | TRBV30
CASSPIRSRAEAFF | TGTGCCAGCAGCCCTATCCGATCACGCGCTGAAGCTTTCTTT | few | TRBJ1-1 | - | TRBV5-6
CSVAGREWNTEAFF | TGCAGCGTGGCCGGCAGAGAGTGGAACACTGAAGCTTTCTTT | few | TRBJ1-1 | - | TRBV29-1
CASSLDRGIGFF | TGTGCCAGCAGCTTGGACCGCGGGATCGGCTTCTTC | few | TRBJ2-1 | - | TRBV7-9
CASSLAVGGWIQETQYF | TGCGCCAGCAGCTTGGCCGTGGGGGGATGGATACAAGAGACCCAGTACTTC | - | TRBJ2-5 | - | TRBV5-1
CASSLGGSYSYEQYF | TGCGCCAGCAGCTTGGGAGGGTCATACTCCTACGAGCAGTACTTC | - | TRBJ2-7 | - | TRBV5-1
CASSYGQAPPTEAFF | TGCGCCAGCAGCTACGGACAGGCCCCCCCCACTGAAGCTTTCTTT | - | TRBJ1-1 | TRBD1 | TRBV5-1
CASSWDKDYGYTF | TGTGCCAGCAGTTGGGACAAGGACTATGGCTACACCTTC | - | TRBJ1-2 | - | TRBV28
CAWTGQVVTEAFF | TGTGCCTGGACAGGGCAGGTCGTCACTGAAGCTTTCTTT | - | TRBJ1-1 | - | TRBV30
CAWSWGLYGYTF | TGTGCCTGGAGTTGGGGGCTCTATGGCTACACCTTC | - | TRBJ1-2 | - | TRBV30
CSVGITQETQYF | TGCAGCGTTGGAATCACACAAGAGACCCAGTACTTC | few | TRBJ2-5 | - | TRBV29-1
CATSSLPGQGQETQYF | TGTGCCACCAGCAGTCTACCGGGACAGGGCCAAGAGACCCAGTACTTC | - | TRBJ2-5 | TRBD1 | TRBV15
CASSPNPTGGPGDTQYF | TGTGCCAGCAGCCCTAACCCCACGGGGGGGCCCGGTGATACGCAGTATTTT | - | TRBJ2-3 | TRBD2 | TRBV9
CASSPIGAGHYEQYF | TGTGCCAGCAGTCCTATCGGGGCGGGGCACTACGAGCAGTACTTC | - | TRBJ2-7 | - | TRBV2
CASTKGGSGNTIYF | TGTGCCAGCACCAAAGGGGGATCTGGAAACACCATATATTTT | few | TRBJ1-3 | - | TRBV7-8
CSVGQGAFTEAFF | TGCAGCGTTGGTCAGGGGGCATTCACTGAAGCTTTCTTT | - | TRBJ1-1 | TRBD1 | TRBV29-1
CASSQLTSGGHYEQYF | TGCGCCAGCAGCCAGCTGACTAGCGGGGGACACTACGAGCAGTACTTC | - | TRBJ2-7 | TRBD2 | TRBV4-1
CASTGDGNQPQHF | TGTGCCAGCACAGGAGATGGCAATCAGCCCCAGCATTTT | - | TRBJ1-5 | - | TRBV6-1
CSTRDRGVGEGYTF | TGCAGCACCCGGGACAGGGGCGTCGGGGAGGGCTACACCTTC | - | TRBJ1-2 | TRBD1 | TRBV29-1
CASSNSRGRAYEQYF | TGTGCCAGCAGCAACAGCAGGGGCAGAGCCTACGAGCAGTACTTC | few | TRBJ2-7 | - | TRBV27
CATQMGTGINEKLFF | TGTGCCACCCAAATGGGGACAGGGATCAATGAAAAACTGTTTTTT | - | TRBJ1-4 | TRBD1 | TRBV9
CASGGQRNQPQHF | TGTGCCTCAGGCGGACAGCGAAATCAGCCCCAGCATTTT | - | TRBJ1-5 | - | TRBV30
CASSFRGNTEAFF | TGTGCCAGCAGCTTCCGGGGGAACACTGAAGCTTTCTTT | - | TRBJ1-1 | - | TRBV7-9
CAWRVGRWGTGGDYEQYF | TGTGCCTGGAGAGTGGGTCGTTGGGGGACAGGGGGAGATTACGAGCAGTACTTC | - | TRBJ2-7 | TRBD1 | TRBV30